Sequencing of this T cell receptor beta chain was carried out in a study of blood T cells in healthy people across ages. Points from the study as a whole: Diversity was higher, and naive CD4+ cells more numerous, in long-lived donors than in aged donors.

A J-beta primer mix and a sample-barcoded 5' primer were used in a second PCR of about 6 to 12 cycles. MiXCR was run by TCRdb on the 5' RACE reads, yielding one entry per CDR3 protein. The table records 750,000 to 950,000 distinct CDR3 sequences, approximately 24% of them present only once. Those donating, healthy Caucasian individuals from Russia, were aged about 6 to 100. Extracted total RNA amounted to at least 6 micrograms for each sample. The ends were cut back, 6 bases at V and 0 bases at J, with 8 bases in the middle. This CDR3 is built from 13 residues. Germline V gene lookup returns CDR1 MNHEY and CDR2 SVGAGI. Details on this clonotype: Its antigen remains unidentified.

These data also formed part of another study, on T cells of mothers and their children. From that report: Barcodes for each sample and 2-4 random nucleotides were added by the M1S primer used in the second PCR.

The sequence was obtained from a boy between 10 and 17 years old in good health. This chain uses TRBV6-5 with TRBJ1-2; D gene uncertain. Sequenced input: blood. The chain's CDR3 is CASRKSANYGYTF. CDR3 DNA sequence: TGTGCCAGCAGAAAATCAGCTAACTATGGCTACACCTTC.